The 25 T cell receptor beta chains presented below share a single source sample, sequenced in a study of cytomegalovirus exposure and HLA in healthy donors. The primer mix had 60 Vbeta and 13 Jbeta primers. Produced via immunoSEQ multiplex PCR; TCRdb's table is partial and in-frame only. The sample lists about 190,000 clones; about three quarters were seen once. The specimen was PBMCs. The receptors stem from a woman aged 40 to 49 in good health and CMV-seronegative.

This clone was seen a handful of times. The V call is TRBV28, the J call TRBJ2-1, with 8 bases lining up with TRBD2. V lost 6 bases to trimming and J lost 2 bases; unmatched junction nucleotides: 12. The germline CDR1 and CDR2 sequences are MDHEN and SYDVKM. The CDR3 contains 17 residues. CDR3: CASSPNPGLVAYNEQFF. DNA of the CDR3: TGTGCCAGCAGCCCTAATCCGGGACTAGTTGCCTACAATGAGCAGTTCTTC.

V is TRBV9 and J is TRBJ1-4; 8 nucleotides agree with TRBD1. Germline V gives CDR1 SGDLS, CDR2 YYNGEE. The junction had 0 bases not matched to a gene; V was cut back by 0 bases and J by 5 bases. This CDR3 region has 14 residues. The CDR3 loop is CASSVGQGNEKLFF. In DNA, the CDR3 is TGTGCCAGCAGCGTAGGACAGGGGAATGAAAAACTGTTTTTT.

As regards this clone: The sample holds other DNA sequences that translate to the same CDR3. The chain uses TRBV29-1 and TRBJ1-1, with TRBD1 matching 8 bases. CDR1 is SQVTM and CDR2 is ANQGSEA in the germline V gene. After removal of 4 bases from V and 7 bases from J, the junction contained 2 bases not matched to a gene. The CDR3 spans 11 residues. The CDR3 spells CSVATGGEAFF. In nucleotides, the CDR3 is TGCAGCGTTGCAACAGGGGGTGAAGCTTTCTTT.

The chain couples TRBV6-5 to TRBJ2-5; TRBD2 might be the D (5 bases). The CDR3 extends over 15 amino acids. The ends were cut back, 0 bases at V and 0 bases at J, with 8 bases in the middle. Germline CDR1 MNHEY, CDR2 SVGAGI. CDR3 coding DNA: TGTGCCAGCAGTTACTCCCTCGGGAACCAAGAGACCCAGTACTTC. This gives the protein CASSYSLGNQETQYF.

The chain couples TRBV16 to TRBJ2-2; D is ambiguous. V lost 1 base and J 0 bases, leaving 6 bases between the germline ends. The germline V gene encodes CDR1 KGHSY and CDR2 FQNENV. This CDR3 region has 15 residues. The CDR3 reads CASSQYIANTGELFF. CDR3 DNA sequence: TGTGCCAGCAGCCAATACATCGCGAACACCGGGGAGCTGTTTTTT.

The chain carries TRBV27 and TRBJ2-3, with 11 bases lining up with TRBD2. Per the germline V gene, CDR1 is MNHEY and CDR2 is SMNVEV (reference sequence). Losses at the gene ends were 4 bases for V and 4 bases for J; bases not matched to a gene: 10. The CDR3 totals 17 residues. DNA of the CDR3: TGTGCCAGCAGTTCCCTGCGACTAGCGGGAACCCCAGATACGCAGTATTTT. This encodes CASSSLRLAGTPDTQYF.

The chain employs TRBV7-8 and TRBJ1-1, with D maybe TRBD1 (5 bases). This CDR3 has 13 amino acids. Germline V gene data show CDR1 as SGHVS and CDR2 as FQNEAQ. Deletions cut 2 bases from V and 4 bases from J, with 8 bases between. The CDR3 DNA sequence: TGTGCCAGCAGCTTAATCGGGGGCACTGAAGCTTTCTTT. It codes for CASSLIGGTEAFF.

The chain links TRBV19 to TRBJ1-1; D remains unclear. The CDR3 has 16 residues. V was shortened by 0 bases and J by 0 bases, with 11 bases between the two germline ends. The germline V gene has CDR1 LNHDA and CDR2 SQIVND (reference sequence). CDR3 coding DNA: TGTGCCAGTAGTATAGAATCGCCGAGAATGAACACTGAAGCTTTCTTT. This translates into CASSIESPRMNTEAFF.

This chain connects TRBV15 to TRBJ2-1; a weak D match, TRBD1 (7 bases). The CDR3 has 15 residues. V was pared by 0 bases and J by 10 bases, with 16 bases between. The germline gives CDR1 LNHNV, CDR2 YYDKDF (reference sequence). CDR3 DNA sequence: TGTGCCACCAGCAGAGACACGGACAGGAGGGTGGAGCAGTTCTTC. This encodes CATSRDTDRRVEQFF. The variable domain in full, with the rest retrieved from reference TRBV15 and TRBJ2-1, is DAMVIQNPRYQVTQFGKPVTLSCSQTLNHNVMYWYQQKSSQAPKLLFHYYDKDFNNEADTPDNFQSRRPNTSFCFLDIRSPGLGDTAMYLCATSRDTDRRVEQFFGPGTRLTVL.

This chain links TRBV5-4 with TRBJ1-2; D is perhaps TRBD1 (6 bases). The length of the CDR3 is 12 residues. Trimming left V 2 bases short and J 9 bases short, with 11 bases between. Germline CDR1 is SGHNT and CDR2 is YYREEE (reference sequence). CDR3 loop: CASSLDTGSYTF. The CDR3 region has the DNA TGTGCCAGCAGCTTAGACACAGGGAGCTACACCTTC.

The V call is TRBV19, the J call TRBJ2-5; 9 positions agree with TRBD2. This CDR3 spans 16 amino acids. The germline gives CDR1 LNHDA, CDR2 SQIVND (reference sequence). The trim removed 3 bases at V and 4 bases at J, leaving 9 bases unmatched. The CDR3 region is CASSMFRAGGVETQYF. The CDR3 DNA follows: TGTGCCAGTAGTATGTTTCGAGCGGGAGGTGTAGAGACCCAGTACTTC.

The rearrangement joins TRBV5-4 to TRBJ1-1; 8 nucleotides align to TRBD1. Per germline, CDR1 SGHNT and CDR2 YYREEE (reference sequence). The CDR3 runs to 17 residues. After removal of 2 bases from V and 1 base from J, the junction contained 10 bases not matched to a gene. CDR3 in DNA: TGTGCCAGCAGCTTCCCCGGACAGGGAAGAACGAACACTGAAGCTTTCTTT. Residues: CASSFPGQGRTNTEAFF.

The J gene is TRBJ2-3, the V gene TRBV4-3; weak D call: TRBD2 (6 bases). The CDR3 has 17 residues. Germline CDR1 and CDR2: LGHNA and YSLEER. Trimming took off 0 bases at V and 0 bases at J, with 13 bases between the two ends. The DNA of the CDR3 is TGCGCCAGCAGCCAAGATTGGGGGGAGTGGAGCACAGATACGCAGTATTTT. As protein: CASSQDWGEWSTDTQYF.

The V call is TRBV5-5, the J call TRBJ1-1; D call uncertain. The CDR3 has 13 residues. The V end was cut by 2 bases, the J end by 0 bases, with 5 bases between. Per the germline V gene, CDR1 is SGHKS and CDR2 is YYEKEE (reference sequence). The CDR3 DNA sequence: TGTGCCAGCAGCTTATATATGAACACTGAAGCTTTCTTT. It codes for CASSLYMNTEAFF.

This chain connects TRBV19 to TRBJ1-5, with 11 bases matching TRBD1. CDR3 size: 17 residues. V was pared by 7 bases and J by 6 bases, with 14 bases of the junction left unmatched. CDR1 is LNHDA and CDR2 is SQIVND in the germline V gene (reference sequence). The CDR3 reads CASTSFRGTGGTQPQHF. The CDR3 DNA is TGTGCCAGTACCTCCTTTCGAGGGACAGGGGGAACTCAGCCCCAGCATTTT.

The chain recombines TRBV29-1 with TRBJ1-1; D remains ambiguous. Germline V lookup: CDR1 SQVTM, CDR2 ANQGSEA. V lost 4 bases and J 0 bases, leaving 9 bases between the germline ends. CDR3 length equals 13 residues. CDR3 amino acids: CSVGLRVNTEAFF. CDR3 coding DNA: TGCAGCGTTGGTCTCCGGGTGAACACTGAAGCTTTCTTT.

The chain carries TRBV19 and TRBJ1-2, with D tentatively TRBD1 (5 bases). CDR3 length: 16 amino acids. Germline V lookup: CDR1 LNHDA, CDR2 SQIVND (reference sequence). V shed 0 bases and J shed 2 bases, with 13 bases lying between them. CDR3 region: CASSIDPATVNYGYTF. CDR3 sequence (DNA): TGTGCCAGTAGTATAGATCCGGCGACAGTGAACTATGGCTACACCTTC.

V usage is TRBV4-2 and J usage is TRBJ1-4, with a weak D call TRBD1 (6 bases). CDR1 and CDR2 from the germline V gene are LGHNA and YNFKEQ. V was shortened by 3 bases and J by 5 bases, with 13 bases between the two germline ends. The CDR3 has 15 amino acids. The CDR3 reads CASSQTGQINEKLFF. As DNA, the CDR3 is TGTGCCAGCAGCCAGACAGGACAAATAAATGAAAAACTGTTTTTT.

Concerning this clone itself: A junction end diverges from the germline sequence, so it may reflect a read error. This chain connects TRBV7-9 to TRBJ2-3, with 7 bases fitting TRBD1. CDR1 and CDR2 (germline): SEHNR, FQNEAQ (reference sequence). The CDR3 has 16 residues. For the CDR3, the DNA is TGTTCCAGCAGCGACGGACAGGCTCCTAGCACAGATACGCAGTATTTT. Encoded protein: CSSSDGQAPSTDTQYF.

This clone has only one observation. The sample contains more than one DNA sequence encoding this CDR3. The chain carries TRBV5-4 and TRBJ2-7; maybe TRBD2 (5 bases). Trimming stripped 0 bases from V and 0 bases from J, with 7 bases between. This CDR3 is 14 amino acids long. Germline V gene lookup returns CDR1 SGHNT and CDR2 YYREEE (reference sequence). The CDR3 region is CASSLGAGSYEQYV. The CDR3 bases are TGTGCCAGCAGCTTGGGGGCGGGCTCCTACGAGCAGTACGTC.

The chain is built from TRBV5-1 and TRBJ2-5; TRBD2 aligns across 11 bases. The CDR3 runs to 16 residues. With V trimmed by 2 bases and J by 2 bases, 5 bases remained unmatched. Germline CDR1 and CDR2: SGHRS and YFSETQ. CDR3 loop: CASSFGLAGTQETQYF. For the CDR3, the DNA is TGCGCCAGCAGCTTTGGACTAGCGGGCACTCAAGAGACCCAGTACTTC.

This chain joins TRBV4-1 and TRBJ1-2; 7 positions agree with TRBD1. Germline V gene data show CDR1 as MGHRA and CDR2 as YSYEKL. The CDR3 has 15 residues. The V segment lost 1 base and the J segment 8 bases; nucleotides outside the gene matches: 10. CDR3 protein: CASSQVGTAADGYTF. For the CDR3, the DNA is TGCGCCAGCAGCCAAGTGGGGACAGCGGCCGACGGCTACACCTTC.

The V and J genes are TRBV7-3 and TRBJ2-2; no clear D. From germline, CDR1 is SGHTA and CDR2 FQGTGA. The CDR3 runs to 14 residues. Trimming took 5 bases from V and 3 from J, leaving 10 bases between them. Written as DNA, the CDR3 is TGTGCCAGCAGCCCAGGCTTCCACACCGGGGAGCTGTTTTTT. As protein: CASSPGFHTGELFF.

Concerning this clone itself: This is likely a read error, given that the CDR3 carries no conserved phenylalanine or tryptophan at its end. V usage is TRBV6-5 and J usage is TRBJ2-7; D possibly corresponds to TRBD2 (6 bases). The CDR3 contains 14 residues. CDR1 and CDR2 from the germline V gene are MNHEY and SVGAGI. Trimming left V 5 bases short and J 5 bases short, with 16 bases between. The CDR3 loop is CASSPLARLHEQYL. The CDR3 region has the DNA TGTGCCAGCAGTCCTCTAGCGAGGCTCCACGAGCAGTACCTC.

The chain carries TRBV30 and TRBJ1-2; D gene ambiguous. Germline CDR1 is GTSNPN and CDR2 is SVGIG (reference sequence). The V and J ends lost 2 bases and 8 bases respectively, with 15 bases between them. The CDR3 loop spans 13 amino acids. This CDR3 is CAWSKRRVGGYTF. In DNA form, the CDR3 reads TGTGCCTGGAGTAAGCGACGGGTTGGCGGCTACACCTTC.